This T cell receptor beta chain came from a study of T cells in Graves' hyperthyroidism and ophthalmopathy. The CDR3 consists of 16 residues. Germline values: CDR1 MGHRA, CDR2 YSYEKL. J gave up 4 bases and V 4 bases, and 11 bases lay outside the gene matches. RNA transcripts provided the source from which TCR beta CDR3 regions were amplified. In the first-round RT-PCR of the TCR CDR3, the HTBI primer set was used. TCRdb fed the multiplex PCR reads into MiXCR, producing one record per CDR3 protein. The table includes roughly 180,000 distinct CDR3 sequences, over 15% detected once. The material sequenced was blood. This TCR derives from a woman aged 50 to 60 with Graves' hyperthyroidism. This sequence joins TRBV4-1 and TRBJ2-3; TRBD1 matches 7 bases. CDR3 region: CASSPIGQASPDTQYF. DNA for the CDR3: TGCGCCAGCAGCCCAATCGGACAGGCCTCGCCAGATACGCAGTATTTT.